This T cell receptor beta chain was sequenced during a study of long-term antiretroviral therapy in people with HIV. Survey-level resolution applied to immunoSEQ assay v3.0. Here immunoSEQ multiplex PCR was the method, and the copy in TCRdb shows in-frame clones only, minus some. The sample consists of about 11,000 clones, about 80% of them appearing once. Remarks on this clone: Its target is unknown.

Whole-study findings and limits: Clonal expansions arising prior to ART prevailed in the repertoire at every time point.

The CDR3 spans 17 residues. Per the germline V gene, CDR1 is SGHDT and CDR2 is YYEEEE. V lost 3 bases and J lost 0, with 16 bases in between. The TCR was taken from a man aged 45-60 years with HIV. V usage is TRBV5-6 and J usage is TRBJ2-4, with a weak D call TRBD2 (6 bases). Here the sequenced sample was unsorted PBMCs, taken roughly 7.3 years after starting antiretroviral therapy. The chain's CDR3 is CASSSDGTSLAKNIQYF. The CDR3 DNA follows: TGTGCCAGCAGCTCCGACGGGACTTCTCTAGCCAAAAACATTCAGTACTTC.